This section outlines one TCR beta chain sequence together with its context. The CDR3 has 14 residues. With 0 bases removed from V and 7 bases from J, the gap between germline ends came to 11 bases. Germline V gives CDR1 SGDLS, CDR2 YYNGEE. The sample comes from a study of T cell responses to AZD1222 COVID-19 vaccine. Clones were read by immunoSEQ multiplex PCR, and TCRdb kept only the in-frame ones, dropping some. The sample lists under 200,000 clones; approximately 90% were seen once. Sequencing was performed on peripheral blood, taken 28 days after the second dose of the MenACWY control vaccine. The receptor comes from an adult who received the MenACWY meningococcal vaccine as a control. V gene TRBV9 combines with J gene TRBJ2-1; possible D gene TRBD1, 6 bases. The DNA of the CDR3 is TGTGCCAGCAGCGTAGTTAACAGGGAGAATGAGCAGTTCTTC. Translated, it gives CASSVVNRENEQFF.